Below are 8 T cell receptor beta chains sequenced from a single sample in a study of T cell repertoires in cytomegalovirus infection. One entry per CDR3 protein results from TCRdb running MiXCR on the reads. The sample shows under 350,000 distinct CDR3 sequences, 9% to 9.5% of them seen only once. What was sequenced was PBMCs. The receptors derive from a human donor in good health (CMV status not recorded). Some clones in this sample may be carry-over from other donors' samples.

In its sample, this clonotype was seen a few times. V gene TRBV20-1 combines with J gene TRBJ1-1; maybe TRBD1 (6 bases). Trimming took 6 bases from V and 2 from J, leaving 19 bases between them. The CDR3 extends over 15 amino acids. Germline loops: CDR1 DFQATT, CDR2 SNEGSKA (reference sequence). CDR3 DNA sequence: TGCAGTGCCAGACCGATTGGACAGTTAAACACTGAAGCTTTCTTT. Protein product: CSARPIGQLNTEAFF.

This chain links TRBV19 with TRBJ2-2, with D perhaps TRBD1 (5 bases). CDR1 is LNHDA and CDR2 is SQIVND in the germline V gene (reference sequence). This CDR3 comprises 15 residues. V lost 6 bases and J 3 bases, leaving 14 bases between the germline ends. CDR3 sequence: CASRGAGRDTGELFF. The DNA of the CDR3 is TGTGCCAGTAGAGGGGCAGGAAGAGACACCGGGGAGCTGTTTTTT. Complete variable domain (other parts from reference TRBV19 and TRBJ2-2): DGGITQSPKYLFRKEGQNVTLSCEQNLNHDAMYWYRQDPGQGLRLIYYSQIVNDFQKGDIAEGYSVSREKKESFPLTVTSAQKNPTAFYLCASRGAGRDTGELFFGEGSRLTVL.

The chain couples TRBV9 to TRBJ2-2; D possibly corresponds to TRBD2 (5 bases). V gave up 3 bases and J gave up 6 bases, with 9 bases separating them. Germline V gene sequence: CDR1 SGDLS, CDR2 YYNGEE. There are 13 residues in the CDR3. The CDR3 region is CASSADGAGELFF. CDR3 DNA sequence: TGTGCCAGCAGCGCCGACGGGGCCGGGGAGCTGTTTTTT.

The chain is built from TRBV28 and TRBJ2-3, with TRBD2 matching over 7 bases. V lost 2 bases and J lost 7; bases outside the gene matches: 9. Germline assignment: CDR1 MDHEN and CDR2 SYDVKM. The CDR3 totals 15 residues. CDR3 loop: CASSLPSGASNTQYF. As DNA, the CDR3 is TGTGCCAGCAGTTTACCTAGCGGAGCCTCTAATACGCAGTATTTT.

There are many counts of this clonotype. The chain couples TRBV7-6 to TRBJ2-7; D may be TRBD2 (5 bases). The V gene lost 5 bases and the J gene lost 3 bases, with 20 bases spanning the gap. CDR3 length: 16 amino acids. The germline V gene encodes CDR1 SGHVS and CDR2 FNYEAQ. CDR3: CASSPGSVENHYEQYF. The CDR3 DNA reads as TGTGCCAGCAGCCCGGGGAGCGTGGAGAACCACTACGAGCAGTACTTC.

This clonotype was seen ten or more times. The CDR3 DNA sequence: TGTGCCAGCAGCCGCTTTGCCGGGACAGGCGCCTACGAGCAGTACTTC. This gives the protein CASSRFAGTGAYEQYF. The genes are TRBV28 and TRBJ2-7, with 8 bases lining up with TRBD1. The CDR3 consists of 16 residues. Germline lookup yields CDR1 MDHEN and CDR2 SYDVKM. Unmatched junction bases numbered 12, after V lost 6 bases and J lost 2 bases. The variable domain in full, completed from reference TRBV28 and TRBJ2-7, reads DVKVTQSSRYLVKRTGEKVFLECVQDMDHENMFWYRQDPGLGLRLIYFSYDVKMKEKGDIPEGYSVSREKKERFSLILESASTNQTSMYLCASSRFAGTGAYEQYFGPGTRLTVT.

This clonotype was picked up many times. The CDR3: CASRKGQIPYEQYF. CDR3 in DNA: TGTGCCAGCAGGAAAGGACAGATTCCCTACGAGCAGTACTTC. V and J are TRBV7-2 and TRBJ2-7; TRBD1 is a possible D gene (6 bases). Germline V lookup: CDR1 SGHTA, CDR2 FQGNSA. Trimming shortened V by 6 bases and J by 2 bases, and 14 bases separated the two germline ends. The CDR3 runs 14 residues.

The chain carries TRBV12-3 or TRBV12-4 and TRBJ2-2, with D uncertain. The V end was cut by 3 bases, the J end by 10 bases, with 9 bases between. There are 12 residues in the CDR3. The CDR3 DNA sequence: TGTGCCAGCAGTTTCAACGCGTTGGAGCTGTTTTTT. This translates into CASSFNALELFF.